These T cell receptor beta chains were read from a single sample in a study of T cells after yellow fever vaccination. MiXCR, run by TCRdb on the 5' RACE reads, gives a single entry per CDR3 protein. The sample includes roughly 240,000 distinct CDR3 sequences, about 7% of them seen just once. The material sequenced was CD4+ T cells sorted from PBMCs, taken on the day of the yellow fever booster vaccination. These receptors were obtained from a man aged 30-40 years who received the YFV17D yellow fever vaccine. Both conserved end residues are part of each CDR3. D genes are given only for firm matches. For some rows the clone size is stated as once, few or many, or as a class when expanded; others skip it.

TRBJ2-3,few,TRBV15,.,CATSRDRGRESDTQYF,TGTGCCACCAGCAGAGATCGGGGCAGGGAATCAGATACGCAGTATTTT
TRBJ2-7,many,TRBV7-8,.,CASSLGYTSSYEQYF,TGTGCCAGCAGCTTAGGATATACCAGCTCCTACGAGCAGTACTTC
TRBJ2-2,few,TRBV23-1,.,CATRPLNTGELFF,TGCGCCACCAGACCCCTGAACACCGGGGAGCTGTTTTTT
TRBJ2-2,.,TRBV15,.,CATSPRRGTGELFF,TGTGCCACCAGCCCCCGTCGTGGCACCGGGGAGCTGTTTTTT
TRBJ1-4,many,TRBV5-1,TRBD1,CASSLGQGYEKLFF,TGCGCCAGCAGCCTGGGACAGGGGTATGAAAAACTGTTTTTT
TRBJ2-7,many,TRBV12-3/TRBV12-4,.,CASSRDTYEQYF,TGTGCCAGCAGCCGGGACACCTACGAGCAGTACTTC
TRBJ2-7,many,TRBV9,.,CASSVLPVGALNEQYF,TGTGCCAGCAGCGTATTGCCTGTGGGGGCTTTGAACGAGCAGTACTTC
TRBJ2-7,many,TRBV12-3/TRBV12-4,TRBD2,CASSLNTGLAGEQYF,TGTGCCAGCAGTTTGAACACCGGACTAGCGGGAGAGCAGTACTTC
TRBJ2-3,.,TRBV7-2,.,CASTPGGSQIDTQYF,TGTGCCAGCACCCCGGGTGGGAGTCAGATAGATACGCAGTATTTT
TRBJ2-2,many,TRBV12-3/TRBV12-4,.,CASSLDASGGELFF,TGTGCCAGCAGTCTCGACGCCTCTGGCGGGGAGCTGTTTTTT
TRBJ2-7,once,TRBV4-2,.,CASSTVLLGEQYF,TGTGCCAGCAGCACAGTTCTTCTAGGCGAGCAGTACTTC
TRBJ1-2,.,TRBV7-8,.,CASGPRLRTGYTF,TGTGCCAGCGGACCCAGGCTCCGTACTGGCTACACCTTC
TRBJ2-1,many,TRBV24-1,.,CATSDFGEQFF,TGTGCCACCAGTGATTTTGGTGAGCAGTTCTTC
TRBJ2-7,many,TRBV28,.,CASSQGKGKQYF,TGTGCCAGCAGTCAAGGGAAAGGAAAGCAGTACTTC
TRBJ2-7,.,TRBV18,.,CASSPWEISYEQYF,TGTGCCAGCTCACCATGGGAGATCAGCTACGAGCAGTACTTC
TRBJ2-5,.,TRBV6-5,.,CASTYPRGTQYF,TGTGCCAGCACTTACCCCCGGGGGACCCAGTACTTC
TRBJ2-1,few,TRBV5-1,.,CASSLGSVHNEQFF,TGCGCCAGCAGCTTAGGGAGCGTTCACAATGAGCAGTTCTTC
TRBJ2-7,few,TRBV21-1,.,CASSMGEDGGAALEQYF,TGTGCCAGCAGCATGGGAGAAGATGGGGGGGCGGCTCTCGAGCAGTACTTC
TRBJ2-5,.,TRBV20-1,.,CSARALETQYF,TGCAGTGCTAGAGCTTTGGAGACCCAGTACTTC
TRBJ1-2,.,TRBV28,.,CASKNTGRLGYTF,TGTGCCAGCAAAAACACAGGGCGGCTTGGCTACACCTTC
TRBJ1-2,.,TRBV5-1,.,CASSLGYDSFYGYTF,TGCGCCAGCAGCTTGGGGTACGACAGTTTCTATGGCTACACCTTC
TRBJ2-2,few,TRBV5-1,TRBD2,CASSLPSGRTHHTGELFF,TGCGCCAGCAGCTTGCCTAGCGGGAGGACGCACCACACCGGGGAGCTGTTTTTT
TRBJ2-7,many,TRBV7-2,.,CASTTTANSYEQYF,TGTGCCAGCACCACTACGGCCAATTCCTACGAGCAGTACTTC
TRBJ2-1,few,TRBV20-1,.,CSARGSGTYNEQFF,TGCAGTGCTAGGGGGTCCGGTACCTACAATGAGCAGTTCTTC
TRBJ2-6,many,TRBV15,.,CATSTPSSGANVLTF,TGTGCCACCAGCACCCCCTCATCCGGGGCCAACGTCCTGACTTTC
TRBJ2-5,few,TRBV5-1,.,CASSLRGQGRGETQYF,TGCGCCAGCAGCTTGCGGGGGCAGGGGCGAGGAGAGACCCAGTACTTC
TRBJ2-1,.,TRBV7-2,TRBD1,CASSSQGAGYNEQFF,TGTGCCAGCAGCTCACAGGGGGCGGGTTACAATGAGCAGTTCTTC
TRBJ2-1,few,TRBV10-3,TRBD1,CAIRHPPDRGGYNEQFF,TGTGCCATCAGGCACCCCCCGGACAGGGGAGGATACAATGAGCAGTTCTTC
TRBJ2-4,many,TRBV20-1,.,CSARGRDRGIQYF,TGCAGTGCTAGGGGCCGAGATAGGGGCATTCAGTACTTC
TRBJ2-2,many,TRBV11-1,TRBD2,CASSRAQTGLGVLGELFF,TGTGCCAGCAGTCGAGCGCAGACGGGACTAGGAGTCCTCGGGGAGCTGTTTTTT
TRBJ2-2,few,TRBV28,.,CASSLVVRRGTGELFF,TGTGCCAGCAGTTTGGTGGTACGCCGGGGGACCGGGGAGCTGTTTTTT
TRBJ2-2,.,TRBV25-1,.,CASSERRGLTGELFF,TGTGCCAGCAGTGAGCGGAGGGGGCTAACCGGGGAGCTGTTTTTT
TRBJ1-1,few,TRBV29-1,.,CTTHRDTEAFF,TGCACCACTCACAGGGACACTGAAGCTTTCTTT
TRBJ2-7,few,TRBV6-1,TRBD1,CASSQGAISYEQYF,TGTGCCAGCAGTCAGGGGGCGATCTCCTACGAGCAGTACTTC
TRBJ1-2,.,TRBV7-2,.,CASSLGFSAENYGYTF,TGTGCCAGCAGCTTAGGGTTTTCGGCAGAAAACTATGGCTACACCTTC
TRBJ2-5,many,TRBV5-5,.,CASSEPGLGGETQYF,TGTGCCAGCAGCGAACCGGGCCTCGGGGGAGAGACCCAGTACTTC
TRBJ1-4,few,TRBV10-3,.,CAISAKQRQLFF,TGTGCCATCAGTGCTAAGCAACGTCAACTGTTTTTT
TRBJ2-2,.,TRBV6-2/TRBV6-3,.,CASSYSAGNTGELFF,TGTGCCAGCAGTTACTCGGCCGGTAACACCGGGGAGCTGTTTTTT
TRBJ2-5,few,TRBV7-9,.,CASSADNGRTQYF,TGTGCCAGCAGCGCCGACAACGGTCGGACCCAGTACTTC
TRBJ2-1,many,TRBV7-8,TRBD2,CASSFSGGYNEQFF,TGTGCCAGCAGCTTTAGCGGGGGTTACAATGAGCAGTTCTTC
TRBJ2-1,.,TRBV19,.,CASSMAAGYNEQFF,TGTGCCAGTAGTATGGCAGCGGGCTACAATGAGCAGTTCTTC
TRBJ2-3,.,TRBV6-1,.,CASSGQGGSTDTQYF,TGTGCCAGCAGTGGCCAAGGGGGGAGCACAGATACGCAGTATTTT
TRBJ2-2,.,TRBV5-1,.,CASRATLRDTGELFF,TGCGCCAGCAGGGCGACCCTCAGGGACACCGGGGAGCTGTTTTTT
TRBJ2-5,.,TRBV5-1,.,CASSLRVDSGETQYF,TGCGCCAGCAGCTTGCGAGTGGATTCGGGGGAGACCCAGTACTTC
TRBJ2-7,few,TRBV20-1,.,CSARSGQGGKRGSPYEQYF,TGCAGTGCTAGATCCGGACAGGGTGGTAAGCGGGGTTCTCCCTACGAGCAGTACTTC
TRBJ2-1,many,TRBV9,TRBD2,CASSGGGLAGNEQFF,TGTGCCAGCAGCGGGGGGGGACTAGCGGGTAATGAGCAGTTCTTC
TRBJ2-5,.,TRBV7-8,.,CASSWRTGRQETQYF,TGTGCCAGCAGCTGGCGAACAGGGCGGCAAGAGACCCAGTACTTC
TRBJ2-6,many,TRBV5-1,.,CASSAQPSGANVLTF,TGCGCCAGCAGCGCCCAGCCATCTGGGGCCAACGTCCTGACTTTC
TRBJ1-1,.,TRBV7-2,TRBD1,CASSKGQASSEAFF,TGTGCCAGCAGCAAAGGACAGGCTTCATCTGAAGCTTTCTTT
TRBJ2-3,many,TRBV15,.,CATSRHTTEDTQYF,TGTGCCACCAGCAGGCATACTACGGAAGATACGCAGTATTTT
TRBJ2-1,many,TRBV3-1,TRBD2,CASSQDPLAGGHEQFF,TGTGCCAGCAGCCAAGATCCACTAGCGGGAGGGCATGAGCAGTTCTTC
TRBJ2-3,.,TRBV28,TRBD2,CASSLPSGHTDTQYF,TGTGCCAGCAGTCTCCCTAGCGGCCACACAGATACGCAGTATTTT
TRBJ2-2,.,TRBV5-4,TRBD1,CASTRTGGAGGELFF,TGTGCCAGCACCCGGACAGGGGGCGCGGGCGGGGAGCTGTTTTTT